This TCR beta chain was obtained from a study of blood T cell repertoires in COVID-19. Study-level information: The United States, Italy and Spain were the sources of the acute and convalescent COVID-19 samples.

Trimming cost V 5 bases and J 3 bases; bases outside gene matches: 1. CDR1 is MNHEY, CDR2 SVGAGI, per germline. This CDR3 contains 13 residues. The data were produced by immunoSEQ multiplex PCR, yet TCRdb's version contains in-frame clones alone and is incomplete. Of about 270,000 clones listed, 81% are singletons. The receptor was isolated from an older woman with active or convalescent COVID-19. V gene TRBV6-5 combines with J gene TRBJ2-7; TRBD1 matches 10 bases. Material: peripheral blood. The CDR3 reads CASSRDRGYEQYF. The CDR3 DNA is TGTGCCAGCAGTAGGGACAGGGGCTACGAGCAGTACTTC.